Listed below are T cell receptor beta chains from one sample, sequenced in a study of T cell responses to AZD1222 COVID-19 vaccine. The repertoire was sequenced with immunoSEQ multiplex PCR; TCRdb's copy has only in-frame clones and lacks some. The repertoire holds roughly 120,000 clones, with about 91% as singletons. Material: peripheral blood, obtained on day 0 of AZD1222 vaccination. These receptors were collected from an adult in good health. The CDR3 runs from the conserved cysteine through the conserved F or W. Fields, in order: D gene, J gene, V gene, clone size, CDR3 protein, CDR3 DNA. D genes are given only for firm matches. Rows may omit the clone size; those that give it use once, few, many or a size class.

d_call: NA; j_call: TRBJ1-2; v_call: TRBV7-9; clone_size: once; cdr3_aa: CASSPTGLGYTF; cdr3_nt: TGTGCCAGCAGCCCCACAGGGCTTGGCTACACCTTC
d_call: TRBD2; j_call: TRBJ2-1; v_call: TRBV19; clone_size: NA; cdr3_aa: CASSSLTSHNEQFF; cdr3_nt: TGTGCCAGTAGTTCCCTGACTAGCCACAATGAGCAGTTCTTC
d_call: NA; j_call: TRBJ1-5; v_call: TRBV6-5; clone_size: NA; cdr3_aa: CASTDRLHNQPQHF; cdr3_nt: TGTGCCAGCACAGACCGGTTGCACAATCAGCCCCAGCATTTT
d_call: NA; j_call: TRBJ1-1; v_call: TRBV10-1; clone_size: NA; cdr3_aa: CASSEEGWTEAFF; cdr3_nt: TGCGCCAGCAGTGAGGAAGGGTGGACTGAAGCTTTCTTT
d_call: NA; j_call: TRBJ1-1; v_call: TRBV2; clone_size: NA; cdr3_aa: CASSELFGTAEAFF; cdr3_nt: TGTGCCAGCAGTGAACTCTTCGGAACCGCTGAAGCTTTCTTT
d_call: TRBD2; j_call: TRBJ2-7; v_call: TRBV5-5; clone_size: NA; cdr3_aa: CASSLELAGVYEQYF; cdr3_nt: TGTGCCAGCAGCTTGGAACTAGCGGGAGTTTACGAGCAGTACTTC
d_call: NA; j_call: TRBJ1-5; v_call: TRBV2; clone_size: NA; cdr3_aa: CASSEASAQSQPQHF; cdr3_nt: TGTGCCAGCAGTGAAGCGTCAGCCCAGTCTCAGCCCCAGCATTTT
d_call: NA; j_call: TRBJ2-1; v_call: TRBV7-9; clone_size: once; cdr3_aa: CASRPTGWSPLSQFF; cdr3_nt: TGTGCCAGCAGGCCCACAGGGTGGAGCCCCTTAAGTCAGTTCTTC
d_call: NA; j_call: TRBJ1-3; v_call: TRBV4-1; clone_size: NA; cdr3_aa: CASSQETEMSPGNTIYF; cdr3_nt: TGCGCCAGCAGCCAAGAAACAGAGATGTCCCCTGGAAACACCATATATTTT
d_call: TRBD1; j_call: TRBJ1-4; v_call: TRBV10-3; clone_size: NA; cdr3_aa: CAISELEGASSEKLFF; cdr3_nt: TGTGCCATCAGTGAGTTAGAGGGGGCGTCGTCTGAAAAACTGTTTTTT
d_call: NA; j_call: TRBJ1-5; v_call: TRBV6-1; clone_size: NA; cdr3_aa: CASSEWSQPQHF; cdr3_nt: TGTGCCAGCAGTGAATGGAGTCAGCCCCAGCATTTT
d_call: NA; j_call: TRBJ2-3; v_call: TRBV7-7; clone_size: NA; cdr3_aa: CASSISGTDTQYF; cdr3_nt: TGTGCCAGCAGCATTAGCGGCACAGATACGCAGTATTTT
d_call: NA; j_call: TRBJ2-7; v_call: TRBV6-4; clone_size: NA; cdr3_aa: CASSQPGHDYEQYF; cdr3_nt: TGTGCCAGCAGCCAACCGGGACACGACTACGAGCAGTACTTC
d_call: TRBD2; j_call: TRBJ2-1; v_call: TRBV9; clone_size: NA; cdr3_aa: CASSTGTSGIVGNEQFF; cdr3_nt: TGTGCCAGCAGCACCGGGACTAGCGGGATAGTTGGGAATGAGCAGTTCTTC
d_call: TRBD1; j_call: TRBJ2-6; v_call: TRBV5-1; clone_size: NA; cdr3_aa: CASSWATGTGLGGANVLTF; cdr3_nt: TGCGCCAGCAGCTGGGCGACCGGGACAGGGCTAGGTGGGGCCAACGTCCTGACTTTC
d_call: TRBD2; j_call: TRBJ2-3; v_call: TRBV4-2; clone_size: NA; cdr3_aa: CASSQVAGSTDTQYF; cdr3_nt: TGTGCCAGCAGCCAAGTAGCGGGATCCACAGATACGCAGTATTTT
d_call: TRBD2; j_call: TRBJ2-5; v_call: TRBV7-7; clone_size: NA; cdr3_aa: CASSRTSGAQETQYF; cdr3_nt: TGTGCCAGCAGCCGGACTAGCGGGGCCCAAGAGACCCAGTACTTC
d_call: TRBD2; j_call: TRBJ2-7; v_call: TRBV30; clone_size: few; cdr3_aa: CAWSVTSDEQYF; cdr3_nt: TGTGCCTGGAGTGTAACTAGCGACGAGCAGTACTTC
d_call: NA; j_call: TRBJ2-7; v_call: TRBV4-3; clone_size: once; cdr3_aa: CASSQDASYEQYF; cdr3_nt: TGCGCCAGCAGCCAAGACGCTAGCTACGAGCAGTACTTC
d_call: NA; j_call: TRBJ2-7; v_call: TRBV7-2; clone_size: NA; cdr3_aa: CASSFHYGSTYEQYF; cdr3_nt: TGTGCCAGCAGCTTTCATTATGGATCTACCTACGAGCAGTACTTC
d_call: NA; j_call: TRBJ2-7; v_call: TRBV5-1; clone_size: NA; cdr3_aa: CASSSETVPYEQYF; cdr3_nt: TGCGCCAGCAGCTCGGAGACGGTCCCCTACGAGCAGTACTTC
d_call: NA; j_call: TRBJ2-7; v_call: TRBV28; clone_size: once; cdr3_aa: CASSLSWEQYF; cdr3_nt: TGTGCCAGCAGTTTGAGTTGGGAGCAGTACTTC
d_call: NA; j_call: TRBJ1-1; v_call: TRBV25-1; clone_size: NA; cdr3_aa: CASSVAGQLNTEAFF; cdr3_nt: TGTGCCAGCAGTGTCGCCGGCCAGCTGAACACTGAAGCTTTCTTT
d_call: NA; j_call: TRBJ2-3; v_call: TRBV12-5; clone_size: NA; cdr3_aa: CASGTDTQYF; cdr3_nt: TGTGCTAGCGGTACAGATACGCAGTATTTT
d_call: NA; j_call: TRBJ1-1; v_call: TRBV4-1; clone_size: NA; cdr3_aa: CASSPTGGLGTEAFF; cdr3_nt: TGCGCCAGCAGCCCCACGGGGGGGCTGGGCACTGAAGCTTTCTTT
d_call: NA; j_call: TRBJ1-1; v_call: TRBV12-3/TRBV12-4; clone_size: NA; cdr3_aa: CASSLAVAEAFF; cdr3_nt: TGTGCCAGCAGTTTGGCCGTCGCTGAAGCTTTCTTT
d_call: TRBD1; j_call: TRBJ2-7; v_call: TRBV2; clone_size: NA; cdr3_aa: CASGGQGYEQYF; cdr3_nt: TGTGCCAGCGGGGGACAGGGTTACGAGCAGTACTTC
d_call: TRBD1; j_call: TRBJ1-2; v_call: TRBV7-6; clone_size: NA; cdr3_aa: CASSLRTGGLSNYGYTF; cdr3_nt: TGTGCCAGCAGCTTAAGGACAGGGGGACTTTCTAACTATGGCTACACCTTC
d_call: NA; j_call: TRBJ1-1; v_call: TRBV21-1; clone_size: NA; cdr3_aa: CASSPRDRGLNTEAFF; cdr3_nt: TGTGCCAGCAGCCCCCGGGACAGGGGCCTGAACACTGAAGCTTTCTTT
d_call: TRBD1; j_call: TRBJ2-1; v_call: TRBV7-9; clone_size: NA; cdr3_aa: CASSYMGGQVGNEQFF; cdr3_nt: TGTGCCAGCAGCTATATGGGGGGACAGGTGGGGAATGAGCAGTTCTTC
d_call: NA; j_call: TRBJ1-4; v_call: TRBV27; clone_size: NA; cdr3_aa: CATGDPPREKLFF; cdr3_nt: TGTGCCACCGGGGACCCTCCGCGGGAAAAACTGTTTTTT
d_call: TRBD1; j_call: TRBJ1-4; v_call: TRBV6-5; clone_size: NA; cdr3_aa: CASRQGGEKLFF; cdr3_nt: TGTGCCAGCCGACAGGGTGGCGAAAAACTGTTTTTT
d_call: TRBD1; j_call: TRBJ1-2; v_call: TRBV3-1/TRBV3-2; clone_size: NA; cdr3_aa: CASSQMGGQGAGYTF; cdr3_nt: TGTGCCAGCAGCCAAATGGGGGGACAGGGGGCTGGCTACACCTTC
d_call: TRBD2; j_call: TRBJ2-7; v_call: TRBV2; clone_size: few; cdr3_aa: CASRQTSGGYEQYF; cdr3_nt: TGTGCCAGCAGGCAGACTAGCGGGGGCTACGAGCAGTACTTC
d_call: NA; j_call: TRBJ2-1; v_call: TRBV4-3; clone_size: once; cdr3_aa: CASSQVNPPRGEQFF; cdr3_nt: TGCGCCAGCAGCCAAGTAAACCCTCCTAGGGGTGAGCAGTTCTTC
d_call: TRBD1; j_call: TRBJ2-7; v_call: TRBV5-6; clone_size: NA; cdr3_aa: CASSLGGQGWVEQYF; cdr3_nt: TGTGCCAGCAGCTTAGGGGGACAGGGGTGGGTCGAGCAGTACTTC
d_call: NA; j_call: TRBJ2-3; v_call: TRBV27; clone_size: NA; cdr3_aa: CASGDEGTDTQYF; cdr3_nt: TGTGCCAGCGGAGACGAGGGCACAGATACGCAGTATTTT
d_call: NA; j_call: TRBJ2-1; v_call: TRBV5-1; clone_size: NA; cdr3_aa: CASSFNYDNEQFF; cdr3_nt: TGCGCCAGCAGCTTTAACTATGACAATGAGCAGTTCTTC
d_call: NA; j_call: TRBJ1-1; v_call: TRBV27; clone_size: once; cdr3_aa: CASSSDGPRGTEAFF; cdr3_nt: TGTGCCAGCAGTTCAGACGGGCCCCGAGGTACTGAAGCTTTCTTT
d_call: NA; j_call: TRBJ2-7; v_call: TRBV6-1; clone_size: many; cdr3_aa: CASSEGWSYEQYF; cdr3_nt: TGTGCCAGCAGTGAAGGGTGGTCCTACGAGCAGTACTTC
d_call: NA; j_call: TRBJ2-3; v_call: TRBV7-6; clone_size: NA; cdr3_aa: CASSLARSGQASTDTQYF; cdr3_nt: TGTGCCAGCAGCTTAGCGCGCAGCGGGCAAGCTAGCACAGATACGCAGTATTTT
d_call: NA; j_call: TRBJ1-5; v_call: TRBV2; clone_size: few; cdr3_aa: CASSEGGTGNQPQHF; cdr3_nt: TGTGCCAGCAGTGAGGGGGGGACTGGCAATCAGCCCCAGCATTTT
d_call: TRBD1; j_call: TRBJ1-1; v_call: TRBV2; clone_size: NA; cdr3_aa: CASSWDRGAFF; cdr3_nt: TGTGCCAGCAGTTGGGACAGGGGAGCTTTCTTT
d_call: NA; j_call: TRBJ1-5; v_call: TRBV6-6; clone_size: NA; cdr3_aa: CASNHFGGQPQHF; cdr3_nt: TGTGCCAGCAACCACTTCGGGGGACAGCCCCAGCATTTT
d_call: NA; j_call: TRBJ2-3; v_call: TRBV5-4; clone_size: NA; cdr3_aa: CASSTRQTDTQYF; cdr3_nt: TGTGCCAGCAGCACCCGACAGACAGATACGCAGTATTTT
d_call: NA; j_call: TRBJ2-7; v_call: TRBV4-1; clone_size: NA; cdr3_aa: CASSHIGGAYEQYF; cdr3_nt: TGCGCCAGCAGCCATATCGGAGGCGCTTACGAGCAGTACTTC
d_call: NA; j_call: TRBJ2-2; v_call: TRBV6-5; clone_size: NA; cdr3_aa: CAGGRGGELFF; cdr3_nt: TGTGCCGGGGGGCGGGGCGGGGAGCTGTTTTTT
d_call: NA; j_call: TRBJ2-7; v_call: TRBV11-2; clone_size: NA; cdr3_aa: CASLGGTGSYEQYF; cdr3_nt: TGTGCCAGCCTTGGGGGGACTGGGTCATACGAGCAGTACTTC
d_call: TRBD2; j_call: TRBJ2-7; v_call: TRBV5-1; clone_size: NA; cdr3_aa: CASSQSSGTSYEQYF; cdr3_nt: TGCGCCAGCAGCCAATCTAGCGGGACCTCCTACGAGCAGTACTTC
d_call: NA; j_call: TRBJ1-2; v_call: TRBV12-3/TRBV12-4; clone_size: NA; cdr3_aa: CASSLQGRYGYTF; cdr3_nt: TGTGCCAGCAGTTTACAGGGCCGGTATGGCTACACCTTC
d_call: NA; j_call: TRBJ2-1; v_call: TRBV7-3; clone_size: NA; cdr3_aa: CASSLSVGGTQFF; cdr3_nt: TGTGCCAGCAGCTTAAGTGTCGGCGGGACTCAGTTCTTC
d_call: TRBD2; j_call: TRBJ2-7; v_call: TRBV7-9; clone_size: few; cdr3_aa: CASSLGGGLAGGREQYF; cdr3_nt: TGTGCCAGCAGCTTAGGCGGGGGACTAGCGGGAGGGCGAGAGCAGTACTTC
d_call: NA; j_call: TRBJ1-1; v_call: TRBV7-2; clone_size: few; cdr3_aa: CASSLGRPMGNTEAFF; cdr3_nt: TGTGCCAGCAGCTTAGGGAGGCCGATGGGGAACACTGAAGCTTTCTTT
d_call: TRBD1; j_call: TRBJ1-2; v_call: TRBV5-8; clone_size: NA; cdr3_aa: CASSPGQLYGYTF; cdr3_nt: TGTGCCAGCAGCCCGGGACAGCTCTATGGCTACACCTTC
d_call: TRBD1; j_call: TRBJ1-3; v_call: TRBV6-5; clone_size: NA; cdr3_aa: CASKSTGTEGNTIYF; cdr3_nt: TGTGCCAGCAAATCGACCGGGACAGAGGGAAACACCATATATTTT
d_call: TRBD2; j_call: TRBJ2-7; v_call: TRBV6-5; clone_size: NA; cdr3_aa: CASSYSGTSYEQYF; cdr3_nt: TGTGCCAGCAGTTACTCCGGGACTAGCTACGAGCAGTACTTC
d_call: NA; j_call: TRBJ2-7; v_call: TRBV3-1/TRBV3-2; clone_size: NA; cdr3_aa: CASSQDWCRVYEQYF; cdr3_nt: TGTGCCAGCAGCCAAGATTGGTGCAGGGTCTACGAGCAGTACTTC